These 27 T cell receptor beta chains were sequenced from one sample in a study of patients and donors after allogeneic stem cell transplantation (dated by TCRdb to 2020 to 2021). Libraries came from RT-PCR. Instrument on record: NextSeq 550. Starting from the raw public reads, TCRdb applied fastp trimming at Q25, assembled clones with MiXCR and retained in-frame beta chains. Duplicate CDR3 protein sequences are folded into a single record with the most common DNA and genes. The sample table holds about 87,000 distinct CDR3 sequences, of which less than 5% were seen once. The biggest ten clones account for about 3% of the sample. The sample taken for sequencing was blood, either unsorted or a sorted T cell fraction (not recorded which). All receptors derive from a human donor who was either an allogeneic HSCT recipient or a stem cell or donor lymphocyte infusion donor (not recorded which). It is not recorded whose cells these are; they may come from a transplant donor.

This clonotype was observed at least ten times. The CDR3 protein is CASSLEGDTTDTQYF. In nucleotides, the CDR3 is TGTGCCAGCAGCTTAGAGGGGGACACCACAGATACGCAGTATTTT. This rearrangement joins TRBV11-3 to TRBJ2-3; a possible D gene is TRBD1 (6 bases). V was pared by 0 bases and J by 2 bases, with 9 bases between. The CDR3 runs 15 residues. CDR1 is SGHNT and CDR2 is YENEEA in the germline V gene.

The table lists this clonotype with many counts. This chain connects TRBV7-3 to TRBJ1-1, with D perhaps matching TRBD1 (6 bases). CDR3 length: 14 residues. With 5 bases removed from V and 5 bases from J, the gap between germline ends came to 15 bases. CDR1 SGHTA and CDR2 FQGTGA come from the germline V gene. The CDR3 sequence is CASSQGGLETEAFF. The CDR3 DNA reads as TGTGCCAGCAGCCAAGGGGGGTTGGAAACTGAAGCTTTCTTT. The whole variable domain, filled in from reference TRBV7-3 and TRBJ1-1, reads GAGVSQTPSNKVTEKGKYVELRCDPISGHTALYWYRQSLGQGPEFLIYFQGTGAADDSGLPNDRFFAVRPEGSVSTLKIQRTERGDSAVYLCASSQGGLETEAFFGQGTRLTVV.

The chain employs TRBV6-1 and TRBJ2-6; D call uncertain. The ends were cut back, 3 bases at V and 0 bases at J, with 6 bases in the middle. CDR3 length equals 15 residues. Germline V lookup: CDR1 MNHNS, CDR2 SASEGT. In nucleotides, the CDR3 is TGTGCCAGCAGTGAGGGTTACTCTGGGGCCAACGTCCTGACTTTC. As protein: CASSEGYSGANVLTF.

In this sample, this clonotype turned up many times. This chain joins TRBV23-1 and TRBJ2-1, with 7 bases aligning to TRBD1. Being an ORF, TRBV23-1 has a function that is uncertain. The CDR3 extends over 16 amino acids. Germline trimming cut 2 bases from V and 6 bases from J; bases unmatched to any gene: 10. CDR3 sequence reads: CASSQQDRRNGNEQFF. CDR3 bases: TGCGCCAGCAGTCAACAGGACAGGAGAAATGGCAATGAGCAGTTCTTC.

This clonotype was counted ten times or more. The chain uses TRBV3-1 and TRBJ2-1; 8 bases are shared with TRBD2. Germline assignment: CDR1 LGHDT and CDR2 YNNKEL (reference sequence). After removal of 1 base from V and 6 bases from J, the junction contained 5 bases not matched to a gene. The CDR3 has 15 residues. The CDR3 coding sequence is TGTGCCAGCAGCCAAGGCGGGGGGCCTCGCAATGAGCAGTTCTTC. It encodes CASSQGGGPRNEQFF.

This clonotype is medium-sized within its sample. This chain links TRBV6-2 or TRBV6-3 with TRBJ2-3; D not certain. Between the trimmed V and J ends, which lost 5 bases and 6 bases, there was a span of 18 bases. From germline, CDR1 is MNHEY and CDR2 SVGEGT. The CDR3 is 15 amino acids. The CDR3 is CASSRRPNQADTQYF. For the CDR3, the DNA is TGTGCCAGCAGTAGGCGACCAAATCAGGCCGATACGCAGTATTTT.

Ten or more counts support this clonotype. CDR3 nucleotide sequence: TGCAGTGCTCTCGGATTGGCCGGGCCCTACAATGAGCAGTTCTTC. This sequence encodes CSALGLAGPYNEQFF. The chain joins TRBV20-1 to TRBJ2-1; D call uncertain. Per the germline V gene, CDR1 is DFQATT and CDR2 is SNEGSKA (reference sequence). The CDR3 has 15 residues. V lost 5 bases and J lost 2, with 16 bases in between.

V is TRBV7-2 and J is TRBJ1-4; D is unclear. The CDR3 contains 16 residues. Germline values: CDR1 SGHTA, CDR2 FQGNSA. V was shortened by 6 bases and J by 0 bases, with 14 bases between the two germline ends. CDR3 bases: TGTGCCAGCAGACGAGATACGACTGCAACTAATGAAAAACTGTTTTTT. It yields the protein CASRRDTTATNEKLFF.

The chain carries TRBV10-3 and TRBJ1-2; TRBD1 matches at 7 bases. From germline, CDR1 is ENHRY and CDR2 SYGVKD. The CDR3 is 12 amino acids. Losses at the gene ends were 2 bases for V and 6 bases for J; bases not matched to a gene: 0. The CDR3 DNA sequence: TGTGCCATCAGTGAGCAGGGGGATGGCTACACCTTC. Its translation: CAISEQGDGYTF.

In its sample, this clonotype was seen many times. The CDR3 is CAWTLRTAGATEAFF. DNA for the CDR3: TGTGCCTGGACCCTGAGGACGGCAGGGGCCACTGAAGCTTTCTTT. The chain has TRBV30 and TRBJ1-1, with D perhaps TRBD1 (6 bases). Germline-derived CDR1 and CDR2 are GTSNPN and SVGIG (reference sequence). Trimming removed 4 bases at V and 4 bases at J, with 19 bases between. The CDR3 spans 15 residues.

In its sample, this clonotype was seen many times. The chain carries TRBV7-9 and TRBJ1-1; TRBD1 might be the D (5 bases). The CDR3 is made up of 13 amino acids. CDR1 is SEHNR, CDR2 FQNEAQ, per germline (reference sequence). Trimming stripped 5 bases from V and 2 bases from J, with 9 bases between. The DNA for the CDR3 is TGTGCCAGCAGCCAAGGGACTAACACTGAAGCTTTCTTT. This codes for CASSQGTNTEAFF.

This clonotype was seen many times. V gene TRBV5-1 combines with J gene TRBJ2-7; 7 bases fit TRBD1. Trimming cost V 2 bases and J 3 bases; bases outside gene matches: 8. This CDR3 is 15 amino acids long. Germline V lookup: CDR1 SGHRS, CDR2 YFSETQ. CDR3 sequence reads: CASSLNRGGSYEQYF. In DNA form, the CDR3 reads TGCGCCAGCAGCTTAAACAGGGGTGGAAGCTACGAGCAGTACTTC.

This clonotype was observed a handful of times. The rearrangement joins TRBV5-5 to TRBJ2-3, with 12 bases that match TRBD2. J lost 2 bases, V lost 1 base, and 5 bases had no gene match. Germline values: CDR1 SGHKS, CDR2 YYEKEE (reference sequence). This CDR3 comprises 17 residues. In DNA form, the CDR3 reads TGTGCCAGCAGCTTGAAGACTAGCGGGAGCTACACAGATACGCAGTATTTT. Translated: CASSLKTSGSYTDTQYF.

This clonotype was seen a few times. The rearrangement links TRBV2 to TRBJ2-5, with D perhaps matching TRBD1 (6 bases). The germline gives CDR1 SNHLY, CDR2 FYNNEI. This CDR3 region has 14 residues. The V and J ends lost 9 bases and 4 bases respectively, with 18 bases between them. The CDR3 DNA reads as TGTGCCAGGATGAGTCCGAGGGGGAGAGAGACCCAGTACTTC. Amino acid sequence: CARMSPRGRETQYF. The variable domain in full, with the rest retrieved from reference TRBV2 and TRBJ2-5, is EPEVTQTPSHQVTQMGQEVILRCVPISNHLYFYWYRQILGQKVEFLVSFYNNEISEKSEIFDDQFSVERPDGSNFTLKIRSTKLEDSAMYFCARMSPRGRETQYFGPGTRLLVL.

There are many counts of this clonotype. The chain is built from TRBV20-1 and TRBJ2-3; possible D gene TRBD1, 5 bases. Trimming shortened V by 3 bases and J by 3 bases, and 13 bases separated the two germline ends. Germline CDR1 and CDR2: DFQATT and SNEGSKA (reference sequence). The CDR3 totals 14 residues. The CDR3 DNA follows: TGCAGTGCTAGTCAACAGGTCAGGACAGATACGCAGTATTTT. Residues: CSASQQVRTDTQYF.

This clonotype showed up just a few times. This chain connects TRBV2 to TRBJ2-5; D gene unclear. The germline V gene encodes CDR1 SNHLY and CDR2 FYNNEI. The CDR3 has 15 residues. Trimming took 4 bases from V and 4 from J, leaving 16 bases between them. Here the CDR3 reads CASSGRRTPLETQYF. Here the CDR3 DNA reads TGTGCCAGCAGTGGCAGAAGGACCCCTTTAGAGACCCAGTACTTC.

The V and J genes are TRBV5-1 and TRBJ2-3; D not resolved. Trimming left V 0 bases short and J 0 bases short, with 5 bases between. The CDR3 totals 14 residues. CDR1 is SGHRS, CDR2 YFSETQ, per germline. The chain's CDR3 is CASSLGESTDTQYF. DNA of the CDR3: TGCGCCAGCAGCTTGGGAGAGAGCACAGATACGCAGTATTTT.

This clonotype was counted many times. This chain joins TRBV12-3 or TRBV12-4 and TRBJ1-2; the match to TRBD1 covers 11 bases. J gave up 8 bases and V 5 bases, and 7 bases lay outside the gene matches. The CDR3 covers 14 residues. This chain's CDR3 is CASSIRTGGMGYTF. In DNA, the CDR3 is TGTGCCAGCAGTATACGGACAGGGGGCATGGGCTACACCTTC.

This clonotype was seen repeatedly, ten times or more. The CDR3 sequence: CSAPIFGEAADTQYF. The CDR3 DNA reads as TGCAGTGCCCCCATCTTTGGGGAGGCGGCAGATACGCAGTATTTT. The rearrangement uses TRBV20-1 and TRBJ2-3, with D maybe TRBD2 (6 bases). The CDR3 loop spans 15 amino acids. Looked up from germline, CDR1 is DFQATT and CDR2 is SNEGSKA (reference sequence). Deletions cut 6 bases from V and 4 bases from J, with 20 bases between.

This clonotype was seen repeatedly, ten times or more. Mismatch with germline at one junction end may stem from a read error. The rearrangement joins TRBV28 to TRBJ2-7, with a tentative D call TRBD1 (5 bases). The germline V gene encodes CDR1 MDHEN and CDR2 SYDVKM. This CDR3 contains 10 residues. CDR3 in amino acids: CASSQTERHF. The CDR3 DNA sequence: TGTGCCAGCAGTCAGACAGAAAGGCACTTC. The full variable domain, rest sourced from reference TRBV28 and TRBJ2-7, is DVKVTQSSRYLVKRTGEKVFLECVQDMDHENMFWYRQDPGLGLRLIYFSYDVKMKEKGDIPEGYSVSREKKERFSLILESASTNQTSMYLCASSQTERHFGPGTRLTVT.

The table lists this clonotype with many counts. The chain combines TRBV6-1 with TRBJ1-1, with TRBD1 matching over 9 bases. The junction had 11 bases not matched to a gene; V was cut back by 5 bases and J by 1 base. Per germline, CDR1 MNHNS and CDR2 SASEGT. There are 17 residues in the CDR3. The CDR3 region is CASSPSSRTGENTEAFF. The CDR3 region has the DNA TGTGCCAGCAGTCCCTCAAGCAGGACAGGGGAGAACACTGAAGCTTTCTTT.

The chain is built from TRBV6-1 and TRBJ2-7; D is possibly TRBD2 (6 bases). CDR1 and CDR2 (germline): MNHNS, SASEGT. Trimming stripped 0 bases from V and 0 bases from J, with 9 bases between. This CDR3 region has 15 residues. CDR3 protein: CASSEAGLSSYEQYF. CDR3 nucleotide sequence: TGTGCCAGCAGTGAAGCAGGACTAAGCTCCTACGAGCAGTACTTC.

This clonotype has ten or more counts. The CDR3 nucleotides are TGTGCCAGCAGTGATTATCGACAGAAAGGGAACACTGAAGCTTTCTTT. It yields the protein CASSDYRQKGNTEAFF. The chain couples TRBV6-1 to TRBJ1-1, with D possibly TRBD1 on 5 matching bases. Germline values: CDR1 MNHNS, CDR2 SASEGT. The length of the CDR3 is 16 residues. The V end lost 3 bases, the J end lost 1 base, and 15 bases lay between the germline ends.

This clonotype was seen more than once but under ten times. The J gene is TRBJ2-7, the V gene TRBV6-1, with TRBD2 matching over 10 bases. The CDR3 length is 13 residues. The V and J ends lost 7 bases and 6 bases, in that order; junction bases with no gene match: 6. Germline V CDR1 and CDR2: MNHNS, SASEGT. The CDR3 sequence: CASTQAGGREQYF. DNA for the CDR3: TGTGCCAGCACTCAAGCGGGGGGGCGCGAGCAGTACTTC.

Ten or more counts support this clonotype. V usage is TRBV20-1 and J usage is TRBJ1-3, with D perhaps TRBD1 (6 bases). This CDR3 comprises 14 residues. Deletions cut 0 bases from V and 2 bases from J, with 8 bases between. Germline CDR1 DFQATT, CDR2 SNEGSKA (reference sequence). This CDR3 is CSARDGGPGNTIYF. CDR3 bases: TGCAGTGCTAGAGATGGGGGGCCTGGAAACACCATATATTTT.

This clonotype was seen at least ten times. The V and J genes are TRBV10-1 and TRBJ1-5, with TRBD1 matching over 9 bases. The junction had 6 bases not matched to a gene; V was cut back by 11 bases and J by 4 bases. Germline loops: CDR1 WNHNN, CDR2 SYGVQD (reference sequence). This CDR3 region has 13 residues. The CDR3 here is CARGTGPNQPQHF. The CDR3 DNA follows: TGCGCCCGCGGGACAGGGCCTAATCAGCCCCAGCATTTT.

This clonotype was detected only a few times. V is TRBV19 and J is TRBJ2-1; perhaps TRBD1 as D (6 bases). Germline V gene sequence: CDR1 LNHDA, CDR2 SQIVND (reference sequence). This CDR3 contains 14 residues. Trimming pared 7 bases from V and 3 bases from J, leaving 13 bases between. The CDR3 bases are TGTGCCAGTAATGACAGGCAATTCTACAATGAGCAGTTCTTC. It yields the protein CASNDRQFYNEQFF.